This entry features one T cell receptor beta chain sequence. No antigen is known for it. This specimen belongs to a study of cytomegalovirus exposure and HLA in healthy donors. With 60 Vbeta and 13 Jbeta primers, the PCR was carried out. Data came from immunoSEQ multiplex PCR; TCRdb stores just in-frame clones and leaves some out. This table has around 120,000 clones, 83% appearing once. This CDR3 comprises 13 residues. Germline lookup yields CDR1 SGHTA and CDR2 FQGNSA. V was pared by 0 bases and J by 0 bases, with 3 bases between. Every donor was a healthy person donating bone marrow. Study-wide findings and caveats: A later analysis appeared to link common viral pathogens to several of the most significant clusters.

The chain has TRBV7-2 and TRBJ2-7; D uncertain. The sequencing input was PBMCs. The TCR sequence derives from a girl aged 2 to 10 in good health and CMV-seronegative. The CDR3 DNA reads as TGTGCCAGCAGCTTAGCCAGCTCCTACGAGCAGTACTTC. Amino acids: CASSLASSYEQYF.